This record looks at one T cell receptor beta chain sequence and its context. CDR1 is LGHNA, CDR2 YSLEER, per germline. The CDR3 runs to 17 residues. The germline V and J ends were trimmed by 0 bases and 4 bases, with 18 bases remaining between them. This sample is drawn from a study of human T cells and chemical hapten exposure. Study summary: Alopecia areata, totalis or universalis affected patients who were mostly female. Small volume differences among pooled libraries mainly caused per-sample TCR yield variation.

From the RACE reads, TCRdb called clonotypes with MiXCR, one entry per CDR3 protein. The sample gives 300,000 to 450,000 distinct CDR3 sequences, about 5.4% of which show up once; approximately 8.2% is in the top ten. Time point of the sample: pre-sensitization, week 0. Treatment in this sample: therapeutic diphenylcyclopropenone sensitization with weekly scalp DPC. The chain couples TRBV4-3 to TRBJ2-5, with D possibly matching TRBD2 (6 bases). Sequenced material: whole blood, taken in connection with sensitization to the hapten diphenylcyclopropenone (DPC). The TCR originated in a woman aged 18-29 years with alopecia areata. Some clones in this sample may be carry-over from other donors' samples. The CDR3 region is CASSQDPMVGGVETQYF. CDR3 DNA sequence: TGCGCCAGCAGCCAAGATCCGATGGTCGGCGGGGTAGAGACCCAGTACTTC.